This T cell receptor (beta chain) was captured by sequencing in a study of beta chain features in type 1 diabetes. Study-wide background: Sorted cells, about 98,000,000 in number, were examined across all samples. Study-wide points: Because the template was cDNA, high-expressing cells might be over-represented. All four CD4+ subsets from Type 1 diabetes patients carried moderately but significantly shorter TCRB CDR3s.

Points on this clone: Antigen specificity is unknown.

The entirety of the isolated RNA underwent reverse transcription, so expressed TCRB transcripts were sequenced. Data came from immunoSEQ multiplex PCR; TCRdb stores just in-frame clones and leaves some out. The repertoire holds about 340,000 clones, with 13% as singletons. The sequenced material came from naive CD4+ T cells from blood. The sequence was collected from a woman aged 18-29 years with type 1 diabetes.

The CDR3 reads CASSEGSRAEAFF. CDR3 DNA sequence: TGTGCCAGCAGTGAAGGGTCGAGGGCTGAAGCTTTCTTT. V and J are TRBV2 and TRBJ1-1; D uncertain. Germline V gives CDR1 SNHLY, CDR2 FYNNEI. The CDR3 runs 13 residues. Between the trimmed V and J ends, which lost 1 base and 6 bases, there was a span of 9 bases.